This T cell receptor (beta chain) was sequenced during a study of CD8 T cells in ankylosing spondylitis. This clonotype has ten or more counts. The antigen is unknown. Study-wide results and limits: One TCR beta motif, made up of under ten highly homologous variants, appeared characteristic of ankylosing spondylitis blood. Clones linked to the disease showed a CD8+ phenotype. They occurred at relatively low frequencies in peripheral blood. In ankylosing spondylitis patients, matched synovial fluid reportedly showed significant enrichment of disease-linked clones.

The germline V gene has CDR1 KGHDR and CDR2 SFDVKD. V was shortened by 1 base and J by 8 bases, with 14 bases between the two germline ends. The CDR3 loop spans 15 amino acids. TCRdb reanalysed the 5' RACE reads using MiXCR and keeps one entry per CDR3 protein. The sample shows 150,000 to 200,000 distinct CDR3 sequences, over 10% of them seen only once. The chain has TRBV24-1 and TRBJ2-1; a possible D gene is TRBD2 (6 bases). The sequence came from a female donor with ankylosing spondylitis or in good health (not recorded which). Sequencing was done on a sample of blood, either unsorted or a sorted T cell fraction (not recorded which). The CDR3 DNA is TGTGCCACCAGTGATTTCGGCGGGTGGAGGGATGAGCAGTTCTTC. It encodes CATSDFGGWRDEQFF.